This record looks at one T cell receptor beta chain sequence and its context. The record originates from a study of blood T cell repertoires in COVID-19. Across the whole study: Material from acute and convalescent COVID-19 was sourced from the United States, Italy and Spain. Nucleic acid was either cDNA or gDNA, and it came from T cells, B-cell-depleted T cells, or PBMCs.

CDR1 LGHDT and CDR2 YNNKEL come from the germline V gene (reference sequence). The V and J ends lost 4 bases and 5 bases respectively, with 20 bases between them. There are 16 residues in the CDR3. In the source study's methods: Cell counts per sample came from amplifying reference gene primers. Sequencing used immunoSEQ multiplex PCR; TCRdb keeps in-frame clones, though not all of them. From that table come the V and J calls and clone size; the DNA was used to work out D and trimming. Of 130,000 to 150,000 clones in the sample, approximately 80% were seen once. The chain is built from TRBV3-1 (or the pseudogene TRBV3-2) and TRBJ1-1; D might be TRBD1 (6 bases). The receptor was derived from a man in his 70s who had recovered from COVID-19. The sequencing sample was made of peripheral blood. The CDR3 here is CASSLWAPDRQTEAFF. DNA of the CDR3: TGTGCCAGCAGCCTCTGGGCGCCTGACAGGCAAACTGAAGCTTTCTTT.